These 20 T cell receptor beta chains were all obtained from the same sample, sequenced in a study of T cells after yellow fever vaccination. MiXCR, applied by TCRdb to the 5' RACE reads, yields one record per CDR3 protein. The sample shows around 600,000 distinct CDR3 sequences, 9% to 15% of them seen only once. Sequences were derived from PBMCs, sampled on the day of the yellow fever booster vaccination. The source is a man aged 30 to 39 who received the YFV17D yellow fever vaccine.

The chain has TRBV7-2 and TRBJ2-3, with D possibly being TRBD2 (5 bases). Between the trimmed V and J ends, which lost 1 base and 6 bases, there was a span of 11 bases. There are 14 residues in the CDR3. Per germline, CDR1 SGHTA and CDR2 FQGNSA. CDR3 loop: CASSLVAGPDTQYF. Written as DNA, the CDR3 is TGTGCCAGCAGCTTAGTCGCGGGCCCCGATACGCAGTATTTT.

This chain connects TRBV11-2 to TRBJ2-3; 9 nucleotides agree with TRBD2. Germline V lookup: CDR1 SGHAT, CDR2 FQNNGV. V lost 6 bases, J lost 2 bases, and 6 bases stayed unmatched. The length of the CDR3 is 15 residues. DNA for the CDR3: TGTGCCAGCAGTTCGTGGACTAGCGCCACAGATACGCAGTATTTT. Its protein is CASSSWTSATDTQYF.

The rearrangement joins TRBV6-2 or TRBV6-3 to TRBJ2-6; no clear D gene. The CDR3 sequence is 17 residues long. V was trimmed by 5 bases and J by 2 bases, leaving 16 bases between them. Germline V gene sequence: CDR1 MNHEY, CDR2 SVGEGT. The CDR3 DNA sequence: TGTGCCAGCAGTGAGGACCCATCGGCGGCTGGGGCCAACGTCCTGACTTTC. Protein sequence: CASSEDPSAAGANVLTF.

This chain joins TRBV20-1 and TRBJ1-6, with 7 bases matching TRBD1. There are 14 residues in the CDR3. Trimming at V came to 6 bases and at J to 8 bases, leaving 10 bases not matched to a gene. Per germline, CDR1 DFQATT and CDR2 SNEGSKA (reference sequence). The CDR3 reads CSAQSGGGDSPLHF. The CDR3 DNA follows: TGCAGTGCCCAGAGCGGAGGGGGCGATTCACCCCTCCACTTT.

This chain joins TRBV7-6 and TRBJ2-5; D might be TRBD1 (6 bases). V shed 4 bases and J shed 5 bases, with 14 bases lying between them. CDR3 length equals 14 residues. Germline CDR1 reads SGHVS; CDR2 reads FNYEAQ. The CDR3 reads CASSSTGLLETQYF. The CDR3, as DNA: TGTGCCAGCAGCTCAACAGGGCTCTTGGAGACCCAGTACTTC.

This chain uses TRBV7-2 with TRBJ2-2; no definite D call. There are 16 residues in the CDR3. In germline, CDR1 is SGHTA, CDR2 FQGNSA. Deletions cut 5 bases from V and 2 bases from J, with 15 bases between. Written as DNA, the CDR3 is TGTGCCAGCAGCGGCTTATATTACAGAAACACCGGGGAGCTGTTTTTT. As protein: CASSGLYYRNTGELFF. Based on the CDR3 plus reference TRBV7-2 and TRBJ2-2, the full variable domain is GAGVSQSPSNKVTEKGKDVELRCDPISGHTALYWYRQSLGQGLEFLIYFQGNSAPDKSGLPSDRFSAERTGGSVSTLTIQRTQQEDSAVYLCASSGLYYRNTGELFFGEGSRLTVL.

This clonotype came up a few times. The chain carries TRBV20-1 and TRBJ2-3; D gene unclear. V was pared by 2 bases and J by 1 base, with 16 bases between. Germline V lookup: CDR1 DFQATT, CDR2 SNEGSKA (reference sequence). The CDR3 totals 16 residues. The CDR3 DNA follows: TGCAGTGCTAGATTAAATAGCAGGCTCGGCACAGATACGCAGTATTTT. This codes for CSARLNSRLGTDTQYF.

This clonotype was counted a few times. The chain recombines TRBV6-2 or TRBV6-3 with TRBJ2-3; 8 bases match TRBD1. Trimming took 4 bases from V and 5 from J; bases not matched to a gene: 14. The CDR3 extends over 17 amino acids. The germline gives CDR1 MNHEY, CDR2 SVGEGT. In nucleotides, the CDR3 is TGTGCCAGCAGTTCTTTCAGCCCGGGACAGGAGGGAGATACGCAGTATTTT. Translation gives CASSSFSPGQEGDTQYF.

This clonotype was counted only a few times. The V call is TRBV19, the J call TRBJ1-1; TRBD1 aligns across 8 bases. Germline V gives CDR1 LNHDA, CDR2 SQIVND (reference sequence). The CDR3 loop spans 14 amino acids. The trim removed 5 bases at V and 4 bases at J, leaving 6 bases unmatched. CDR3 nucleotides: TGTGCCAGTAGTCAGGGGGCCCGGAGCACTGAAGCTTTCTTT. This gives the protein CASSQGARSTEAFF.

The chain couples TRBV12-3 or TRBV12-4 to TRBJ2-7; 11 positions agree with TRBD2. V was pared by 6 bases and J by 6 bases, with 7 bases of the junction left unmatched. The CDR3 spans 14 residues. The CDR3 spells CASSPFSGRGEQYF. For the CDR3, the DNA is TGTGCCAGCAGCCCCTTTAGCGGGAGGGGCGAGCAGTACTTC.

The rearrangement joins TRBV20-1 to TRBJ2-5; the match to TRBD2 covers 10 bases. There are 15 residues in the CDR3. Germline CDR1 reads DFQATT; CDR2 reads SNEGSKA (reference sequence). J was trimmed by 4 bases and V by 2 bases; bases with no gene match: 7. The CDR3 nucleotides read TGCAGTGCTAGAAAGGCTAGCGGGAGCCCAGAGACCCAGTACTTC. As protein: CSARKASGSPETQYF.

This clonotype was seen a handful of times. The chain joins TRBV30 to TRBJ2-4, with 7 bases aligning to TRBD1. The CDR3 totals 16 residues. J was trimmed by 7 bases and V by 3 bases; bases with no gene match: 15. The germline V gene has CDR1 GTSNPN and CDR2 SVGIG (reference sequence). The DNA for the CDR3 is TGTGCCTGGAGCCAGATTGGACAGGCTACAGGGAACATTCAGTACTTC. It translates to CAWSQIGQATGNIQYF.

The chain couples TRBV15 to TRBJ2-3; weak D call: TRBD1 (6 bases). The germline V gene encodes CDR1 LNHNV and CDR2 YYDKDF (reference sequence). The V end was cut by 4 bases, the J end by 0 bases, with 14 bases between. The CDR3 totals 16 residues. CDR3 nucleotide sequence: TGTGCCACCAGCACCAGACAGGACCTTAGCACAGATACGCAGTATTTT. Protein sequence: CATSTRQDLSTDTQYF. The full variable domain, rest sourced from reference TRBV15 and TRBJ2-3, is DAMVIQNPRYQVTQFGKPVTLSCSQTLNHNVMYWYQQKSSQAPKLLFHYYDKDFNNEADTPDNFQSRRPNTSFCFLDIRSPGLGDTAMYLCATSTRQDLSTDTQYFGPGTRLTVL.

This rearrangement joins TRBV12-3 or TRBV12-4 to TRBJ2-1, with 7 bases aligning to TRBD1. The CDR3 is 13 amino acids. The CDR3 loop reads CALRDSSYNEQFF. In DNA, the CDR3 is TGTGCTCTACGGGACAGCTCCTACAATGAGCAGTTCTTC.

This clonotype showed up just a few times. The rearrangement uses TRBV28 and TRBJ2-5, with 7 bases that match TRBD1. The CDR3 has 15 residues. J lost 4 bases, V lost 3 bases, and 8 bases had no gene match. The germline V gene has CDR1 MDHEN and CDR2 SYDVKM. The CDR3 bases are TGTGCCAGCAGTTTGGGTGACAGGGTTGGAGAGACCCAGTACTTC. Translated: CASSLGDRVGETQYF.

This clonotype has just a few counts. V and J are TRBV10-2 and TRBJ2-5; the match to TRBD2 covers 7 bases. Losses at the gene ends were 6 bases for V and 2 bases for J; bases not matched to a gene: 6. The CDR3 extends over 14 amino acids. Germline-derived CDR1 and CDR2 are WSHSY and SAAADI. CDR3: CASSRSGGQETQYF. The DNA of the CDR3 is TGCGCCAGCAGCCGCTCGGGGGGACAAGAGACCCAGTACTTC.

The V call is TRBV5-1, the J call TRBJ1-6; D is ambiguous. CDR3 length equals 15 residues. The germline gives CDR1 SGHRS, CDR2 YFSETQ. V was pared by 4 bases and J by 0 bases, with 8 bases between. The CDR3 protein is CASSGEHSYNSPLHF. The CDR3 DNA follows: TGCGCCAGCAGCGGGGAACACTCCTATAATTCACCCCTCCACTTT. Drawing the rest from reference TRBV5-1 and TRBJ1-6, the complete variable domain is KAGVTQTPRYLIKTRGQQVTLSCSPISGHRSVSWYQQTPGQGLQFLFEYFSETQRNKGNFPGRFSGRQFSNSRSEMNVSTLELGDSALYLCASSGEHSYNSPLHFGNGTRLTVT.

This clonotype has only a few counts. V is TRBV9 and J is TRBJ2-7; TRBD2 matches at 13 bases. In germline, CDR1 is SGDLS, CDR2 YYNGEE. The CDR3 length is 17 residues. V was pared by 4 bases and J by 0 bases, with 7 bases of the junction left unmatched. CDR3 in amino acids: CASSSGTSGMSSYEQYF. As DNA, the CDR3 is TGTGCCAGCAGCTCCGGGACTAGCGGGATGAGCTCCTACGAGCAGTACTTC.

The rearrangement joins TRBV5-1 to TRBJ2-5, with D perhaps TRBD2 (6 bases). V was trimmed by 5 bases and J by 4 bases, leaving 24 bases between them. The CDR3 has 17 amino acids. CDR1 is SGHRS and CDR2 is YFSETQ in the germline V gene. CDR3 region: CASSRSGPWNLLETQYF. The CDR3 region has the DNA TGCGCCAGCAGTAGGAGCGGGCCCTGGAATTTGTTAGAGACCCAGTACTTC.

V and J are TRBV24-1 and TRBJ2-3; no definite D call. Germline lookup yields CDR1 KGHDR and CDR2 SFDVKD. V was cut by 4 bases and J by 4 bases, with 14 bases left in between. The CDR3 covers 15 residues. CDR3: CATSDYLDGSDTQYF. DNA for the CDR3: TGTGCCACCAGTGACTACCTGGACGGTTCAGATACGCAGTATTTT.